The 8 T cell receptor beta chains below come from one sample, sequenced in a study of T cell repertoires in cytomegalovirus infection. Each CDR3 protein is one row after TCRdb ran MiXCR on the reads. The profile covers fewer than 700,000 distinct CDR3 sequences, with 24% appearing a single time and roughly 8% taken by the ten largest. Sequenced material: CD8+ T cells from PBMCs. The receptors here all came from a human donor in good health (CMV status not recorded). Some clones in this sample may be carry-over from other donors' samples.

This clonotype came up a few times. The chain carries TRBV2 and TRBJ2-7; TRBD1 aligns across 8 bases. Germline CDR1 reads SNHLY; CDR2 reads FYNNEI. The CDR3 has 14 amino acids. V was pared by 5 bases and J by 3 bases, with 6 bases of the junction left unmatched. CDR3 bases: TGTGCCAGCAGTTTGGACAGGGACGGCTACGAGCAGTACTTC. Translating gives CASSLDRDGYEQYF.

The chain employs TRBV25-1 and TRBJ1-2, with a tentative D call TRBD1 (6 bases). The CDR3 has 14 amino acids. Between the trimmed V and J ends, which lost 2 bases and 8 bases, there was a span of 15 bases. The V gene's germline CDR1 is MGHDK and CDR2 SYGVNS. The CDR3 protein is CASSEPAGGDGYTF. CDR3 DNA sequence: TGTGCCAGCAGTGAACCGGCGGGGGGCGACGGCTACACCTTC.

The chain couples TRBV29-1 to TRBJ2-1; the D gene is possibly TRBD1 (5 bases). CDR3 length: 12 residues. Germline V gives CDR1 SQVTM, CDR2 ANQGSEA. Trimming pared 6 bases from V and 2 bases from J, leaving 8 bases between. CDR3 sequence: CSVDSPYNEQFF. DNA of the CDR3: TGCAGCGTCGACAGTCCCTACAATGAGCAGTTCTTC.

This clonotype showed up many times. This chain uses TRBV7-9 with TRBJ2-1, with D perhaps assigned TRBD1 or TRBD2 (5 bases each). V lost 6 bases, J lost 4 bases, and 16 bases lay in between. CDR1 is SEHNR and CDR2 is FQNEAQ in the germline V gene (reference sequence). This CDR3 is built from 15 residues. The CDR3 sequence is CASSPSMGPYNEQFF. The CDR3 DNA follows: TGTGCCAGCAGTCCATCGATGGGACCTTACAATGAGCAGTTCTTC.

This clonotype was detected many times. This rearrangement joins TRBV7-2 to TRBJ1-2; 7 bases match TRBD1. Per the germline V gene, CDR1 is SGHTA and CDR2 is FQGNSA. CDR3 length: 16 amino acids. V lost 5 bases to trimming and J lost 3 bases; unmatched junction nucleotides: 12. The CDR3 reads CASSQDRPSVHYGYTF. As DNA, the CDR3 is TGTGCCAGCAGCCAGGACAGGCCCTCTGTCCACTATGGCTACACCTTC.

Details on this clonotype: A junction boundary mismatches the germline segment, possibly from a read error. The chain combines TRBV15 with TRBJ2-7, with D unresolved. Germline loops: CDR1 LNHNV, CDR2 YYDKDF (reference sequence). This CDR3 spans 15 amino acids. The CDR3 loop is CATSRDGTGSCEQYF. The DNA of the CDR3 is TGTGCCACCAGCAGAGATGGTACGGGTTCCTGCGAGCAGTACTTC. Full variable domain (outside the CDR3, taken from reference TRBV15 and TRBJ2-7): DAMVIQNPRYQVTQFGKPVTLSCSQTLNHNVMYWYQQKSSQAPKLLFHYYDKDFNNEADTPDNFQSRRPNTSFCFLDIRSPGLGDTAMYLCATSRDGTGSCEQYFGPGTRLTVT.

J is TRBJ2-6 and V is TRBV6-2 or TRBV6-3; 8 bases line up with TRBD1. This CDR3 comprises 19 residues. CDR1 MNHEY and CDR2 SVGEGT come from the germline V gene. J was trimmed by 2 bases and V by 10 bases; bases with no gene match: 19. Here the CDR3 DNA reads TGTGCCAACACCAAGGACCTAGGACAGGGTAGAACTGGGGCCAACGTCCTGACTTTC. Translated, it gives CANTKDLGQGRTGANVLTF.

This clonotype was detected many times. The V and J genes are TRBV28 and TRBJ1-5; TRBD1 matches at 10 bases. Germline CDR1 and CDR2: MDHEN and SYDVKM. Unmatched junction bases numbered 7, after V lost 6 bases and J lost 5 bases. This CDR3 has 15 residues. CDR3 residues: CASSPDRGDHQPQHF. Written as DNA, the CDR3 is TGTGCCAGCAGCCCGGACAGGGGGGATCATCAGCCCCAGCATTTT. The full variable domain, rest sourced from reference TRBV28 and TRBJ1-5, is DVKVTQSSRYLVKRTGEKVFLECVQDMDHENMFWYRQDPGLGLRLIYFSYDVKMKEKGDIPEGYSVSREKKERFSLILESASTNQTSMYLCASSPDRGDHQPQHFGDGTRLSIL.